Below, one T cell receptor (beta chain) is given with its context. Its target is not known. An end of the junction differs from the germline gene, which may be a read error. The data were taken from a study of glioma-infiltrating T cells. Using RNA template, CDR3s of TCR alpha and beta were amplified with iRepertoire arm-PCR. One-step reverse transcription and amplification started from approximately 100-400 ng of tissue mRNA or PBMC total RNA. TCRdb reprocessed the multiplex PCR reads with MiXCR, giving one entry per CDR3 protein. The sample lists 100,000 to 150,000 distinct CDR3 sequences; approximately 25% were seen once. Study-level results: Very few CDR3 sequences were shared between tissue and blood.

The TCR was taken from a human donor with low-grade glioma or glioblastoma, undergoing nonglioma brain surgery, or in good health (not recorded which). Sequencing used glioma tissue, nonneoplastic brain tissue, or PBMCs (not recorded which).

The CDR3 spells CSIEAGSGYTF. The CDR3 nucleotides are TGCAGCATTGAAGCAGGTTCCGGCTACACCTTC. This chain connects TRBV29-1 to TRBJ1-2; D is unresolved. The length of the CDR3 is 11 residues. Germline lookup yields CDR1 SQVTM and CDR2 ANQGSEA.